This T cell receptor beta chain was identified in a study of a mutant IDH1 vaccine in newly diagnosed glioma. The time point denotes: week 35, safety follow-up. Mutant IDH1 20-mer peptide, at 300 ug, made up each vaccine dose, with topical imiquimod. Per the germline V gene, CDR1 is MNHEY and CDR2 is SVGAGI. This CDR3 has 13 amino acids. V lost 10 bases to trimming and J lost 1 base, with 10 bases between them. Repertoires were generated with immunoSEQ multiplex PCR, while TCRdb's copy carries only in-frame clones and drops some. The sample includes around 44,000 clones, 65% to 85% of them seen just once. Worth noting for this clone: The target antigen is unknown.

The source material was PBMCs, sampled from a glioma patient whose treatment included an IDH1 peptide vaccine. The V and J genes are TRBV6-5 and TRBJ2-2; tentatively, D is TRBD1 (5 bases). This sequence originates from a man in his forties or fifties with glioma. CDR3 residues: CATQTGNTGELFF. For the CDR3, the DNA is TGTGCCACACAAACAGGGAACACCGGGGAGCTGTTTTTT.